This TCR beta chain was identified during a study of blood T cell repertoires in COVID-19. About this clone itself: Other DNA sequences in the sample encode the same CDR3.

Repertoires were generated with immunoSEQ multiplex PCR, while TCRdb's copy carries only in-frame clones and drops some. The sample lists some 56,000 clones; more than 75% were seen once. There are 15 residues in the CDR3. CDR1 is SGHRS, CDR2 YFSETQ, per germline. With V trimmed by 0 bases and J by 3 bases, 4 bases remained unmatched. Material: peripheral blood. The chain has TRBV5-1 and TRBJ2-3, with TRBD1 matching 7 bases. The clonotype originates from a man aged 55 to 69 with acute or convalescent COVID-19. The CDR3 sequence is CASSLGGGSTDTQYF. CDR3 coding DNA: TGCGCCAGCAGCTTGGGAGGGGGCTCTACAGATACGCAGTATTTT.